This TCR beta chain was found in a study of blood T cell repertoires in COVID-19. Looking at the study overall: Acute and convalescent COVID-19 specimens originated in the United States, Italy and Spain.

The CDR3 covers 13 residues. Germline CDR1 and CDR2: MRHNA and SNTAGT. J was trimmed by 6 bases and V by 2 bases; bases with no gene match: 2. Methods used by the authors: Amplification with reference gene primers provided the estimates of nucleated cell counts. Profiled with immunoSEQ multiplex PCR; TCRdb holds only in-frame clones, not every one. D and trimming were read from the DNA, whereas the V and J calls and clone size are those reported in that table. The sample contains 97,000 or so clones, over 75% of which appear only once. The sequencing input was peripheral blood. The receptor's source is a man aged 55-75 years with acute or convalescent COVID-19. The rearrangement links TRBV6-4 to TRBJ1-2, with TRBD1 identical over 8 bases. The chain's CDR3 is CASSDNRGNGYTF. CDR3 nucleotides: TGTGCCAGCAGTGACAACAGGGGGAATGGCTACACCTTC.